This is a list of T cell receptor beta chains from one sample in a study of OX40 agonist ivuxolimab in advanced cancers. Clones were sequenced by immunoSEQ multiplex PCR, and TCRdb holds only the in-frame ones, with some missing. This sample yields about 64,000 clones, of which roughly 87% are seen a single time; over 2.5% belongs to the top ten. Specimen: CD4+ or CD8+ T cells sorted from blood, collected in a trial of the OX40 agonist ivuxolimab. Receptors were obtained from an adult with an advanced solid tumor such as melanoma, head and neck, liver or kidney cancer. The CDR3 runs from the conserved cysteine through the conserved F or W. D genes are given only for firm matches. Size values are once, few and many counts, or a class for expanded clones, and some rows have none.

clone_size j_call d_call v_call cdr3_nt cdr3_aa
few TRBJ1-1 - TRBV10-2 TGCGCCAGCAGTGAACCTCATGCGGGGAGCACTGAAGCTTTCTTT CASSEPHAGSTEAFF
- TRBJ1-5 - TRBV5-5 TGTGCCAGCAGCTTGTATGGAGGGGGAGGCAATCAGCCCCAGCATTTT CASSLYGGGGNQPQHF
once TRBJ1-1 TRBD1 TRBV28 TGTGCCAGCAGTGACAGGGGACTCAAGGGGGCTTTCTTT CASSDRGLKGAFF
- TRBJ2-3 - TRBV6-5 TGTGCCAGCAGTCCCTCGGAGGATACGCAGTATTTT CASSPSEDTQYF
- TRBJ2-1 TRBD2 TRBV5-4 TGTGCCAGCAGCCGGACTAGCGGGACTGGGAATGAGCAGTTCTTC CASSRTSGTGNEQFF
- TRBJ2-5 TRBD2 TRBV19 TGTGCCAGTAGTATTAGTTGGTCCTACGCTAGCGGGCCCTCTCCAGAGACCCAGTACTTC CASSISWSYASGPSPETQYF
once TRBJ2-7 - TRBV9 TGTGCCAGCAGCGTAAGGGCTACCCGCAGGACGGGGACGGACCGTATTGATTACGAGCAGTACTTC CASSVRATRRTGTDRIDYEQYF
- TRBJ1-1 TRBD1 TRBV18 TGTGCCAGCTCACCGGCCCAGGGGGCCCTCGGGACTGAAGCTTTCTTT CASSPAQGALGTEAFF
- TRBJ1-1 - TRBV2 TGTGCCAGCAGAGAAAGAACAGGGACGAACACTGAAGCTTTCTTT CASRERTGTNTEAFF
- TRBJ2-7 - TRBV18 TGTGCCAGCTCACCGGGGAGCTACGAGCAGTACTTC CASSPGSYEQYF
once TRBJ2-2 - TRBV2 TGTGCCAGCGGCGGATGGATCTTCGGGGAGCTGTTTTTT CASGGWIFGELFF
- TRBJ2-1 - TRBV28 TGTGCCAGCAGGTCACAAGGCCTCCCGGAGCAGTTCTTC CASRSQGLPEQFF
- TRBJ2-7 TRBD2 TRBV28 TGTGCCAGCAGGGCCCTAGCGGGAGCCTCCGAGCAGTACTTC CASRALAGASEQYF
- TRBJ2-6 TRBD1 TRBV14 TGTGCCAGCAGCCCAGGGGGCGCTGGGGCCAACGTCCTGACTTTC CASSPGGAGANVLTF
- TRBJ1-1 - TRBV15 TGTGCCACCAGCAGAGATCTTATGAACACTGAAGCTTTCTTT CATSRDLMNTEAFF
- TRBJ2-7 TRBD1 TRBV7-9 TGTGCCAGCAGCTTGGGGACAGGGGGAACCTACGAGCAGTACTTC CASSLGTGGTYEQYF
- TRBJ2-1 - TRBV4-2 TGTGCCAGCAGCCAAGATGGGTCCAGCCTCTCCAAGCAGTTCTTC CASSQDGSSLSKQFF
few TRBJ2-5 TRBD1 TRBV30 TGTGCCTGGAGCGCGACAGGGATTACTCAAGAGACCCAGTACTTC CAWSATGITQETQYF
- TRBJ2-7 - TRBV7-3 TGTGCCAGCAGCCAGGGGTCCTACGAGCAGTACTTC CASSQGSYEQYF
- TRBJ2-3 TRBD2 TRBV18 TGTGCCAGCTCACCACCTGCGCTAGCGGGAGGGACGCAGTATTTT CASSPPALAGGTQYF
- TRBJ2-3 - TRBV2 TGTGCCTCCAAGCATAGAATAGCGCTGAGCACAGATACGCAGTATTTT CASKHRIALSTDTQYF
- TRBJ1-2 - TRBV19 TGTGCCAGTGAAAATGGAGGGGTCTCCTATGGCTACACCTTC CASENGGVSYGYTF
- TRBJ2-1 TRBD2 TRBV27 TGTGCCAGCAGGAATCCTAGACTAGCGGACAATGAGCAGTTCTTC CASRNPRLADNEQFF
- TRBJ2-5 - TRBV25-1 TGTGCCAGCAGTGAATATTCGGGTCGTGAGACCCAGTACTTC CASSEYSGRETQYF
- TRBJ1-4 - TRBV28 TGTGCCAGCAGTCCCCCGGGGTCAACTAATGAAAAACTGTTTTTT CASSPPGSTNEKLFF
- TRBJ2-5 - TRBV29-1 TGCAGCGTTGAAGGGGAGAGCCGGGAGACCCAGTACTTC CSVEGESRETQYF
- TRBJ2-2 TRBD2 TRBV7-8 TGTGCCAGCAGCTTATCTTGGGGAGCGGGGGCCACCGGGGAGCTGTTTTTT CASSLSWGAGATGELFF
- TRBJ1-6 - TRBV28 TGTGCCAGCGGGACAAATAATTCACCCCTCCACTTT CASGTNNSPLHF
- TRBJ2-2 - TRBV5-5 TGTGCCAGCAGCTTAATGGAGGGGTCCAACACCGGGGAGCTGTTTTTT CASSLMEGSNTGELFF
- TRBJ2-1 TRBD2 TRBV9 TGTGCCAGCAGCGTCACCGATCCCGGGACTAGCGGTGAGCAGTTCTTC CASSVTDPGTSGEQFF
- TRBJ2-7 TRBD2 TRBV30 TGTGCCTGGAGCCTCGGCGGGAGCGGGAGTTACGAGCAGTACTTC CAWSLGGSGSYEQYF
once TRBJ2-2 TRBD2 TRBV10-1 TGCGCCAGCAGTGACCCGACTAGCGGGAGTACCGGGGAGCTGTTTTTT CASSDPTSGSTGELFF
- TRBJ2-5 TRBD2 TRBV5-1 TGCGCCAGCAGCTTGGGGACTAGCGGGAGCTGGGAGACCCAGTACTTC CASSLGTSGSWETQYF
once TRBJ2-1 - TRBV28 TGTGCCAGCAGTTCCCAGTGGGACGGGGGCTACAATGAGCAGTTCTTC CASSSQWDGGYNEQFF